This T cell receptor (beta chain) was identified during a study of neurological immune-mediated disorders. Study conclusions and caveats: HTLV-1-associated myelopathy had the most TCR clonal expansion, while multiple sclerosis had the least, a level that fell below healthy controls.

With regard to this clonotype: Its antigen is unidentified.

Trimming removed 6 bases from V and 4 bases from J, with 12 bases in between. The germline V gene encodes CDR1 MNHNS and CDR2 SASEGT. The CDR3 is made up of 13 amino acids. 5'RACE with 10-nucleotide random UMIs generated the cDNA. TCRdb re-called the 5' RACE reads with MiXCR, one entry per CDR3 protein. The sample includes about 84,000 distinct CDR3 sequences, 10% to 13% of them seen just once. The study built unsorted libraries from 2 million PBMCs kept at -80 C. The source of this sequence is a man between 35 and 55 years old in good health. V usage is TRBV6-1 and J usage is TRBJ1-2; no clear D gene. What was sequenced was PBMCs. Here the CDR3 DNA reads TGTGCCAGCAGGGGCGACATAGGCTATGGCTACACCTTC. This gives the protein CASRGDIGYGYTF.